This T cell receptor (beta chain) was sequenced during a study of blood T cells in healthy people across ages. Study results and caveats: Researchers report that TCR beta diversity correlated strongly with naive T cell percentage. Fewer expanded clones and more diversity marked long-lived versus aged donors.

The sample holds a few counts of this clonotype. Its antigen is undetermined. Primed by a sample-barcoded 5' primer and a J-beta primer mix, a second PCR proceeded for roughly 7 to 11 cycles. Sequencing recovered at least 2.5 million CDR3-containing paired-end reads from each sample. Each CDR3 protein gets one entry after TCRdb re-called the 5' RACE reads with MiXCR. The sample has 1.8 million or so distinct CDR3 sequences, 30% to 40% seen once. CDR1 and CDR2 (germline): SGHRS, YFSETQ. Between the trimmed V and J ends, which lost 4 bases and 2 bases, there was a span of 18 bases. The CDR3 is made up of 16 amino acids. In each sample, at least 7 million PBMCs were isolated.

The TCR originated in a human donor in good health. This chain joins TRBV5-1 and TRBJ2-5; D gene unclear. The specimen sequenced was blood. CDR3 bases: TGCGCCAGCAGCGAAGTAGGTTTTAAGTGGCAAGAGACCCAGTACTTC. Translation gives CASSEVGFKWQETQYF.